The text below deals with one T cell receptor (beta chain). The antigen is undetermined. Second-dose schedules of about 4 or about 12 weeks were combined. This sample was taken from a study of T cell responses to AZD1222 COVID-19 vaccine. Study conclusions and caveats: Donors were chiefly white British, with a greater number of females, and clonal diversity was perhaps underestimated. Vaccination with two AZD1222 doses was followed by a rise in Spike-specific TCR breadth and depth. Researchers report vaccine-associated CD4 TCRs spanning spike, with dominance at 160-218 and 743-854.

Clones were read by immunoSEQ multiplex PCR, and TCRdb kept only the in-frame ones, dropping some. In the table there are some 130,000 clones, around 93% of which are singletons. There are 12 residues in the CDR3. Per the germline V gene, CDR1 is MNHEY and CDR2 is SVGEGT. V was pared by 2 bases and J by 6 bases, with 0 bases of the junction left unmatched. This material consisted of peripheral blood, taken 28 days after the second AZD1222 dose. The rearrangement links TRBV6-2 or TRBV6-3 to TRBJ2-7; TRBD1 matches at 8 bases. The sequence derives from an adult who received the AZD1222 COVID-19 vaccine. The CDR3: CASSYDRGEQYF. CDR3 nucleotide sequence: TGTGCCAGCAGTTACGACAGGGGCGAGCAGTACTTC.